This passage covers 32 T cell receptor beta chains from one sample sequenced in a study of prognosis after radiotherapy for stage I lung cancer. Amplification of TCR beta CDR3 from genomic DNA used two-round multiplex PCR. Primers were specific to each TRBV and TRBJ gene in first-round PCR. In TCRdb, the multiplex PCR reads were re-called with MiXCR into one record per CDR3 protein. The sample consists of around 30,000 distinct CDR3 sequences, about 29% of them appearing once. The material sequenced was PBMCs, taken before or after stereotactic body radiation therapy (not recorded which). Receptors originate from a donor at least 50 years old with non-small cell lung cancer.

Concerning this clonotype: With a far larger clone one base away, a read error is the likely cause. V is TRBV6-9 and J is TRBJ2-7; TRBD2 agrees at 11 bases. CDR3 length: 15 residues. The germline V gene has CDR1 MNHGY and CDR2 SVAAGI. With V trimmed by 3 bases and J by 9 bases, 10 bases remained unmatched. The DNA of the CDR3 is TGTGCCAGCAGTTACTCCCCTAGCGGGAGGAACGGGCAGTACTTC. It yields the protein CASSYSPSGRNGQYF.

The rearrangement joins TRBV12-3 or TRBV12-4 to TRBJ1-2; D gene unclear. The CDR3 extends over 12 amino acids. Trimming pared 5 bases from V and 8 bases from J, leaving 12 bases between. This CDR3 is CASSLTLEGYTF. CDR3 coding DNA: TGTGCCAGCAGTCTGACCCTAGAAGGCTACACCTTC.

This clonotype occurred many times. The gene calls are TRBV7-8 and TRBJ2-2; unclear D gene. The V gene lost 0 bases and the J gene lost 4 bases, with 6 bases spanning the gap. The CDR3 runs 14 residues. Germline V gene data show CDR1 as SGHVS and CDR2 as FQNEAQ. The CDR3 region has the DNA TGTGCCAGCAGCTTAGCGTTTATCACCGGGGAGCTGTTTTTT. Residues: CASSLAFITGELFF.

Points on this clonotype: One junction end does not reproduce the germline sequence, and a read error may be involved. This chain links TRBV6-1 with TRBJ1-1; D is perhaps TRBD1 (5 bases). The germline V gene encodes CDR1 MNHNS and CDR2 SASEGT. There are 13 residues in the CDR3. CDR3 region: CARTPGGNNEAFF. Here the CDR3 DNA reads TGTGCCAGAACTCCGGGGGGGAACAATGAAGCTTTCTTT.

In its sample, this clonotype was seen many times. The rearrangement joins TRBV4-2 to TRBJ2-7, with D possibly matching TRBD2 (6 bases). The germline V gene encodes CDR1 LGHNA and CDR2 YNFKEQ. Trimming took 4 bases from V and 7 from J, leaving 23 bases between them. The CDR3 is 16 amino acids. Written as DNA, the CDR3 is TGTGCCAGCAGCCTAGGAACGGGGTCACTCGCGGGGGAGCAGTACTTC. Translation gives CASSLGTGSLAGEQYF.

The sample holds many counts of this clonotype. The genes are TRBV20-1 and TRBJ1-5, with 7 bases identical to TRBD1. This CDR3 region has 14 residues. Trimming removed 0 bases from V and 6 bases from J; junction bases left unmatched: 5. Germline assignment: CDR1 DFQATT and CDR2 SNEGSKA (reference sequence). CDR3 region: CSARDSTGLQPQHF. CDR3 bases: TGCAGTGCTAGAGATTCGACAGGGCTTCAGCCCCAGCATTTT.

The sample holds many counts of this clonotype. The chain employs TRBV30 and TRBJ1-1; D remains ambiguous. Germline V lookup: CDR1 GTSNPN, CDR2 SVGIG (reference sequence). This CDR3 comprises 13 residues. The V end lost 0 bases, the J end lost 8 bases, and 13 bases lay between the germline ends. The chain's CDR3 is CAWSVLAVSEAFF. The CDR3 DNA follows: TGTGCCTGGAGTGTACTGGCCGTTTCCGAAGCTTTCTTT.

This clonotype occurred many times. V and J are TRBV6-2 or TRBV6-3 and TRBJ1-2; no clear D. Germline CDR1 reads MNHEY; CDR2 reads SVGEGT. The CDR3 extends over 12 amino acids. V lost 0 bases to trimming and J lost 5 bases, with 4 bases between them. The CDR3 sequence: CASSYSLYGYTF. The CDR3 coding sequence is TGTGCCAGCAGTTACTCGTTATATGGCTACACCTTC.

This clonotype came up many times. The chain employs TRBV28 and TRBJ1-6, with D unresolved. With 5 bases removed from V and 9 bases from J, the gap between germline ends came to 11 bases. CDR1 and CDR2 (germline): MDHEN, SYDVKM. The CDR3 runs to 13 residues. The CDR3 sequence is CASSPRGVSPLHF. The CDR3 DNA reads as TGTGCCAGCAGTCCTCGAGGTGTTTCACCCCTCCACTTT. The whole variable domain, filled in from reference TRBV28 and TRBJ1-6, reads DVKVTQSSRYLVKRTGEKVFLECVQDMDHENMFWYRQDPGLGLRLIYFSYDVKMKEKGDIPEGYSVSREKKERFSLILESASTNQTSMYLCASSPRGVSPLHFGNGTRLTVT.

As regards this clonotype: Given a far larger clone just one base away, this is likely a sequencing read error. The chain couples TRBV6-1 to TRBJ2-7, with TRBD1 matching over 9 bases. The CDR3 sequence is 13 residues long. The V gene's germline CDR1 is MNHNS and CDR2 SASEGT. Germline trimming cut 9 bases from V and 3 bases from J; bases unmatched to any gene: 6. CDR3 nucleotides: TGTGCCAGGGTGACAGGGGGAATCTACGAGCAGTACTTC. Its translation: CARVTGGIYEQYF.

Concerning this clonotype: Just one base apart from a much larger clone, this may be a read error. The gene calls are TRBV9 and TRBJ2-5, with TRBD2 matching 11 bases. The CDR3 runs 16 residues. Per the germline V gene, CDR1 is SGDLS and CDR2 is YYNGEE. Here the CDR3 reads CASTVVGTSGQETQYF. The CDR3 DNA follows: TGTGCCAGCACCGTAGTCGGGACTAGCGGCCAAGAGACCCAGTACTTC.

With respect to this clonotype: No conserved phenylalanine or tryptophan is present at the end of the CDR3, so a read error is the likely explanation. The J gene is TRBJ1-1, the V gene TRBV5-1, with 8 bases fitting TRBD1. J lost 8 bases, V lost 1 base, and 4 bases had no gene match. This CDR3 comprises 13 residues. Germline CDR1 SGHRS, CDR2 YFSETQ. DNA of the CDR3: TGCGCCAGCAGCTTGACAGGGGACAGGGAAGCTTTCTCT. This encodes CASSLTGDREAFS.

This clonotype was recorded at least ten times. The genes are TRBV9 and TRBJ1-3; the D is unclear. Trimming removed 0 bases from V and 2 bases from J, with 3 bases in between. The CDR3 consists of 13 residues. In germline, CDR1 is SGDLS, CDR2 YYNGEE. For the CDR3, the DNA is TGTGCCAGCAGCGTAGAACCTGGAAACACCATATATTTT. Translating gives CASSVEPGNTIYF.

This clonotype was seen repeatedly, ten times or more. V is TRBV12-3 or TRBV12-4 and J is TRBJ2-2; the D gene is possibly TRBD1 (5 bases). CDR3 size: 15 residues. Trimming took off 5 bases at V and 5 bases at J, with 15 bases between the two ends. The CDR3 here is CASSPLGLGTGELFF. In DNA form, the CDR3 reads TGTGCCAGCAGTCCCTTGGGGCTTGGGACCGGGGAGCTGTTTTTT.

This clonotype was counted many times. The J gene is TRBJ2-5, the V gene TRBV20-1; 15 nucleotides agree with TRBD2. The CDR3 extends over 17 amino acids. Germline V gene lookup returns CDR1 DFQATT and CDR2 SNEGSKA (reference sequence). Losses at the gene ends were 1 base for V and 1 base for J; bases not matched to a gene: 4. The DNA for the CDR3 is TGCAGTGCTAGAGGGACTAGCGGGAGGGCCCCCCAAGAGACCCAGTACTTC. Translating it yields CSARGTSGRAPQETQYF.

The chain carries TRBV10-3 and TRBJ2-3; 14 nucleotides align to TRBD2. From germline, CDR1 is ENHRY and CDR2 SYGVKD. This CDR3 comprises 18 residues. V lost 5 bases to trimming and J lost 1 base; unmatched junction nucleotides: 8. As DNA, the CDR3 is TGTGCCATCAGTCCGGGGACTAGCGGGAGAATAGGCACAGATACGCAGTATTTT. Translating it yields CAISPGTSGRIGTDTQYF.

CDR3 in DNA: TGCGCCAGCAGCTTGGGTGGCCCCCAGCTGAATGAGCAGTTCTTC. Translating gives CASSLGGPQLNEQFF. The rearrangement joins TRBV5-1 to TRBJ2-1; D call uncertain. V shed 0 bases and J shed 7 bases, with 14 bases lying between them. The CDR3 sequence is 15 residues long. Germline V lookup: CDR1 SGHRS, CDR2 YFSETQ.

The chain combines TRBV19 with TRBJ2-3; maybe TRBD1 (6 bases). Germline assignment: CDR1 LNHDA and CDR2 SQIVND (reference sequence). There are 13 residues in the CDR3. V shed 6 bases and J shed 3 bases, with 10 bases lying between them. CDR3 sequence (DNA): TGTGCCAGTAGCTGGACAGTGACAGATACGCAGTATTTT. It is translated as CASSWTVTDTQYF.

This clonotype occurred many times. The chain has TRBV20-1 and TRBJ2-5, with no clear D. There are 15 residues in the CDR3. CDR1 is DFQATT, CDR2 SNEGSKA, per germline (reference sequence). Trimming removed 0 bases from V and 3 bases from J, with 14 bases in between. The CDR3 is CSARDTVRVEETQYF. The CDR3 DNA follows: TGCAGTGCTAGAGACACCGTAAGGGTAGAAGAGACCCAGTACTTC.

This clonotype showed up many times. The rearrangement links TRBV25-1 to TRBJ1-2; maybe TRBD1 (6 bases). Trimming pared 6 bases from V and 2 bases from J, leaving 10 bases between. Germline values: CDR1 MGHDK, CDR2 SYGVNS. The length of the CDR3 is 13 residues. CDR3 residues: CASRGQGNYGYTF. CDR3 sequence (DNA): TGTGCCAGCAGAGGGCAGGGGAACTATGGCTACACCTTC.

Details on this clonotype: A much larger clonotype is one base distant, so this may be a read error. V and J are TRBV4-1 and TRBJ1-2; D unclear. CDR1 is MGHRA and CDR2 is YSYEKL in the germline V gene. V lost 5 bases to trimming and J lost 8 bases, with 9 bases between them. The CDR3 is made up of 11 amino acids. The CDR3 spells CASSAFGGYTF. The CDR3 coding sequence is TGCGCCAGCAGCGCATTCGGGGGCTACACCTTC.

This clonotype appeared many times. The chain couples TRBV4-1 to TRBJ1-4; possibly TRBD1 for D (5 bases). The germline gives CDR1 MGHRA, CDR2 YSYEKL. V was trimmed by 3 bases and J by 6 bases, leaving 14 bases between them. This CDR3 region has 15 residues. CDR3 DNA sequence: TGCGCCAGCAGCCACTTCAGGGATATCTATGAAAAACTGTTTTTT. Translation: CASSHFRDIYEKLFF.

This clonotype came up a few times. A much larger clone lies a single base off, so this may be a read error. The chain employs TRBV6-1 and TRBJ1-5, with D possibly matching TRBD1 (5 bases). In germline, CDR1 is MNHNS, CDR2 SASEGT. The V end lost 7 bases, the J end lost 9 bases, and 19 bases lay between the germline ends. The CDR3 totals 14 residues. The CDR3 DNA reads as TGTGCCAGCATGTGGGAACAGGCGTCTGGGCCCCAGCATTTT. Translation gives CASMWEQASGPQHF.

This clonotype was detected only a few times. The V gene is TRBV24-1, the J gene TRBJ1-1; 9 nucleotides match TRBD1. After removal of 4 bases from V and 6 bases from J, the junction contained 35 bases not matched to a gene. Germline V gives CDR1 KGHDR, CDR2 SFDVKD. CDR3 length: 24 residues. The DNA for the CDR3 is TGTGCCACCAGTGACTCGGGACAGGGTGGTTTTGAACCAATGCTGGCCACGTTTATTCCTGAAGCTTTCTTT. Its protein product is CATSDSGQGGFEPMLATFIPEAFF.

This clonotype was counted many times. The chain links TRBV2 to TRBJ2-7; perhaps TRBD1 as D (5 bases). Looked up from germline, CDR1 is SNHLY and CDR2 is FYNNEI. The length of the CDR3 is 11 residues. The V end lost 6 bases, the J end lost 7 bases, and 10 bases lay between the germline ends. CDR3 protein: CASRFSGEQYF. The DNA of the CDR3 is TGTGCCAGCAGGTTTTCAGGGGAGCAGTACTTC.

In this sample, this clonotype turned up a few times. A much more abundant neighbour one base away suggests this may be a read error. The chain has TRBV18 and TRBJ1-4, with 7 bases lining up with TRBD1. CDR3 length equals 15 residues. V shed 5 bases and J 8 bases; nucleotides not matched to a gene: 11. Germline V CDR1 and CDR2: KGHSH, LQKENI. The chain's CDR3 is CASSTRTGPVEKLFF. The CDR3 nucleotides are TGTGCCAGCTCAACTCGGACAGGACCTGTGGAAAAACTGTTTTTT.

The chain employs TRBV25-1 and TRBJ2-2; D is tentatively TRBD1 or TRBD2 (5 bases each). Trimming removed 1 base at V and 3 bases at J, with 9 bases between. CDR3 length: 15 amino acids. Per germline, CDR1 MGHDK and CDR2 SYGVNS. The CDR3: CASSEFRGDTGELFF. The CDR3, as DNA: TGTGCCAGCAGTGAATTTCGAGGGGACACCGGGGAGCTGTTTTTT.

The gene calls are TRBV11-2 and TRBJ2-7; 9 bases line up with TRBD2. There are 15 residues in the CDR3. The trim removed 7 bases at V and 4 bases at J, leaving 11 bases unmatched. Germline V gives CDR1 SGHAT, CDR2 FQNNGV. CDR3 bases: TGTGCCAGCACCCGTAGCGGGAGAAGGGATTACGAGCAGTACTTC. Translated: CASTRSGRRDYEQYF.

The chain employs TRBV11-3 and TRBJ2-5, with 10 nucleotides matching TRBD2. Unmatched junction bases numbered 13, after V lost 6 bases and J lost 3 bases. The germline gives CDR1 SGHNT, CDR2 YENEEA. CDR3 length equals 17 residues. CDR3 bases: TGTGCCAGCAGTTCCGGGACTAGCGTTGGGGCCGAAGAGACCCAGTACTTC. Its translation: CASSSGTSVGAEETQYF.

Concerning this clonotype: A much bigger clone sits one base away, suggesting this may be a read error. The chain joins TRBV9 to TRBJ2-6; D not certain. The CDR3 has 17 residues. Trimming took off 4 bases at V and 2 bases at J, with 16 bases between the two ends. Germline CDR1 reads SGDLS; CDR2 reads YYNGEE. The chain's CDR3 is CASSYPDGRAGANVLTF. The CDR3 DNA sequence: TGTGCCAGCAGCTACCCCGACGGTAGGGCTGGGGCCAACGTCCTGACTTTC.

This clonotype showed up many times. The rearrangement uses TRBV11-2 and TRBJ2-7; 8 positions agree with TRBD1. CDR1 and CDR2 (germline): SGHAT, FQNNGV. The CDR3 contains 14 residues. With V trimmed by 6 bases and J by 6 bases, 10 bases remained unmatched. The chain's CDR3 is CASRPTGVFAEQYF. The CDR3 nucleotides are TGTGCCAGCAGACCGACAGGGGTTTTTGCCGAGCAGTACTTC.

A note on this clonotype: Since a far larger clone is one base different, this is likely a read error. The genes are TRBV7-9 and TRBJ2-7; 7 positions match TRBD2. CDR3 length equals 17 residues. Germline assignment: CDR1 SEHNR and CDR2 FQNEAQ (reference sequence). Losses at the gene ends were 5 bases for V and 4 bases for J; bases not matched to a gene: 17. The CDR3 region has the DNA TGTGCCAGCAGCCTCCCGACTGGCGGGAGAGTTATGTACGAGCAGTACTTC. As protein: CASSLPTGGRVMYEQYF.